One sample yielded the 10 T cell receptor beta chains listed below, sequenced in a study of blood T cell repertoires in COVID-19. Sequencing was performed with immunoSEQ multiplex PCR; in TCRdb, only in-frame clones are kept and a portion is missing. The table shows some 80,000 clones, with 80% to 95% occurring only once. The source material was peripheral blood. The source is a man aged 50 to 60 with COVID-19, enrolled during active disease.

This rearrangement joins TRBV6-5 to TRBJ2-7; the D gene is possibly TRBD2 (6 bases). Germline V lookup: CDR1 MNHEY, CDR2 SVGAGI. V gave up 10 bases and J gave up 1 base, with 14 bases separating them. This CDR3 has 13 amino acids. The CDR3 DNA follows: TGTGCCACCACGGGGGACTCTTCCTACGAGCAGTACGTC. It specifies CATTGDSSYEQYV.

The chain couples TRBV9 to TRBJ2-2; 12 bases are shared with TRBD2. Germline trimming cut 5 bases from V and 5 bases from J; bases unmatched to any gene: 4. The germline V gene has CDR1 SGDLS and CDR2 YYNGEE. This CDR3 has 15 residues. The CDR3 DNA follows: TGTGCCAGCAGTCGGACTAGCGGGATAACCGGGGAGCTGTTTTTT. The encoded protein is CASSRTSGITGELFF.

The chain employs TRBV5-1 and TRBJ2-1, with a possible D match to TRBD2 (7 bases). Germline V gene sequence: CDR1 SGHRS, CDR2 YFSETQ. Trimming removed 1 base at V and 5 bases at J, with 16 bases between. The CDR3 loop spans 16 amino acids. This CDR3 reads CASSLPSGRGNNEQFF. In nucleotides, the CDR3 is TGCGCCAGCAGCTTGCCCTCAGGGAGGGGGAACAATGAGCAGTTCTTC.

The rearrangement uses TRBV19 and TRBJ2-2; D may be TRBD2 (6 bases). The V gene lost 4 bases and the J gene lost 3 bases, with 6 bases spanning the gap. The germline V gene encodes CDR1 LNHDA and CDR2 SQIVND (reference sequence). The CDR3 is 13 amino acids. CDR3 DNA sequence: TGTGCCAGTAGTAGGGGGGACACCGGGGAGCTGTTTTTT. Translated: CASSRGDTGELFF.

The rearrangement uses TRBV7-9 and TRBJ1-4, with D possibly TRBD1 on 5 matching bases. The germline V and J ends were trimmed by 5 bases and 7 bases, with 17 bases remaining between them. Germline loops: CDR1 SEHNR, CDR2 FQNEAQ (reference sequence). This CDR3 is 15 amino acids long. DNA for the CDR3: TGTGCCAGCAGCCGCTACCGGGAGGGGTCTGAAAAACTGTTTTTT. This codes for CASSRYREGSEKLFF.

CDR3 protein: CAISSAAGELFF. CDR3 coding DNA: TGTGCCATTTCCAGCGCAGCCGGGGAGCTGTTTTTT. The rearrangement links TRBV10-3 to TRBJ2-2; D is ambiguous. The CDR3 spans 12 residues. V lost 9 bases and J 6 bases, leaving 11 bases between the germline ends. CDR1 ENHRY and CDR2 SYGVKD come from the germline V gene.

This clone was counted once. This rearrangement joins TRBV2 to TRBJ2-1, with a weak D call TRBD2 (6 bases). The CDR3 consists of 16 residues. Deletions cut 7 bases from V and 7 bases from J, with 23 bases between. CDR1 and CDR2 from the germline V gene are SNHLY and FYNNEI. DNA for the CDR3: TGTGCCAGCACCGAGGGGCCGGGACTGGACCTTAATGAGCAGTTCTTC. It encodes CASTEGPGLDLNEQFF.

The V and J genes are TRBV19 and TRBJ1-5; D unclear. Germline V gene lookup returns CDR1 LNHDA and CDR2 SQIVND (reference sequence). This CDR3 is built from 12 residues. Trimming shortened V by 3 bases and J by 7 bases, and 7 bases separated the two germline ends. DNA of the CDR3: TGTGCCAGTAGTATTCCGGGGCAGCCCCAGCATTTT. The encoded protein is CASSIPGQPQHF.

The chain uses TRBV7-2 and TRBJ2-7; 7 bases line up with TRBD2. This CDR3 has 15 residues. The V and J ends lost 8 bases and 4 bases, in that order; junction bases with no gene match: 14. The germline V gene has CDR1 SGHTA and CDR2 FQGNSA. The CDR3 loop is CASARGGRAMYEQYF. In nucleotides, the CDR3 is TGTGCCAGCGCTCGGGGTGGGAGGGCTATGTACGAGCAGTACTTC.

The chain couples TRBV6-5 to TRBJ1-5; 10 bases fit TRBD1. There are 15 residues in the CDR3. J was trimmed by 7 bases and V by 8 bases; bases with no gene match: 11. Germline CDR1 is MNHEY and CDR2 is SVGAGI. CDR3 amino acids: CASRPGQGVGQPQHF. In nucleotides, the CDR3 is TGTGCCAGCCGTCCAGGACAGGGGGTAGGACAGCCCCAGCATTTT.